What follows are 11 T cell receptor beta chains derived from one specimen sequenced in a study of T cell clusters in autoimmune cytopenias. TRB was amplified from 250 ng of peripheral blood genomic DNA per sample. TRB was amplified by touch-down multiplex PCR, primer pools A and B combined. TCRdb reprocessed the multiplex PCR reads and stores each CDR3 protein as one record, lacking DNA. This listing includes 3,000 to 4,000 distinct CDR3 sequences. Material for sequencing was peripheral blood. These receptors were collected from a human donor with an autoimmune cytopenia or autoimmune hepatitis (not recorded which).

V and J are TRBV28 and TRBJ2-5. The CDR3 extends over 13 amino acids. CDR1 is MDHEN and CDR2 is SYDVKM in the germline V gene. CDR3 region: CASSSFVRETQYF.

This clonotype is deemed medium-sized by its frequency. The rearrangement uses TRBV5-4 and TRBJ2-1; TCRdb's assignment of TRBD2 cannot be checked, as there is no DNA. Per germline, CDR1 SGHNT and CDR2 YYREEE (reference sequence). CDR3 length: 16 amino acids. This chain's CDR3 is CASSLVLAGEINEQFF. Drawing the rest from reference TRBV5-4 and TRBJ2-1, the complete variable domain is ETGVTQSPTHLIKTRGQQVTLRCSSQSGHNTVSWYQQALGQGPQFIFQYYREEENGRGNFPPRFSGLQFPNYSSELNVNALELDDSALYLCASSLVLAGEINEQFFGPGTRLTVL.

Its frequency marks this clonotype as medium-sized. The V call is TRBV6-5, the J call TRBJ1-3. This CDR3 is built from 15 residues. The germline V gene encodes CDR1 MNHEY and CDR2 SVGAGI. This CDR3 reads CASSPRGGSGNTIYF.

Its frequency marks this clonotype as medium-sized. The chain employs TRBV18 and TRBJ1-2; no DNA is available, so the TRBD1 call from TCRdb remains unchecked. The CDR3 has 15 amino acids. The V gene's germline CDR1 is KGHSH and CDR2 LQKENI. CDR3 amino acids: CASSPWDGSGYGYTF.

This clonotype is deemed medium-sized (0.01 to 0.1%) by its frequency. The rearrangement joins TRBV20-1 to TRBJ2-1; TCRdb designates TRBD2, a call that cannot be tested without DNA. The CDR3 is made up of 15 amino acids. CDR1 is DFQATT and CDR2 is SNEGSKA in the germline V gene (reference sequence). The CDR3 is CSARGEGQQYNEQFF.

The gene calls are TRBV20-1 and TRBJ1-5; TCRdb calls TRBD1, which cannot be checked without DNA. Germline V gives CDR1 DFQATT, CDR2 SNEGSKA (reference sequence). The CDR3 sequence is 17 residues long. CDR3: CSATGNTGLHSNQPQHF.

The CDR3: CASSDLTRGANVLTF. The chain has TRBV25-1 and TRBJ2-6. The CDR3 length is 15 residues. Germline CDR1 is MGHDK and CDR2 is SYGVNS. The variable domain in full, with the rest retrieved from reference TRBV25-1 and TRBJ2-6, is EADIYQTPRYLVIGTGKKITLECSQTMGHDKMYWYQQDPGMELHLIHYSYGVNSTEKGDLSSESTVSRIRTEHFPLTLESARPSHTSQYLCASSDLTRGANVLTFGAGSRLTVL.

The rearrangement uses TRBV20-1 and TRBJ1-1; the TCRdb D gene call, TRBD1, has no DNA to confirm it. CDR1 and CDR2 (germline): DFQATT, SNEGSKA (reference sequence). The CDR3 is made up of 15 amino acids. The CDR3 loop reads CSAADPGQGGTEAFF.

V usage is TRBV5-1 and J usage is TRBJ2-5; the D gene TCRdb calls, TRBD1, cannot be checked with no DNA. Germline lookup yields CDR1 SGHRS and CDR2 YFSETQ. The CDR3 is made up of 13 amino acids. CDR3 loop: CASSTRVASDQYF.

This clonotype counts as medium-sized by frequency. The CDR3 sequence is CASSLDSGEWNEQFF. The chain is built from TRBV5-4 and TRBJ2-1. This CDR3 contains 15 residues. Per germline, CDR1 SGHNT and CDR2 YYREEE (reference sequence).

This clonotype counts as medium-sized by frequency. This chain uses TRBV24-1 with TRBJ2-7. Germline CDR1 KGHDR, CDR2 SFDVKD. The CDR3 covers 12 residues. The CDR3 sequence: CATQGSTYEQYF.